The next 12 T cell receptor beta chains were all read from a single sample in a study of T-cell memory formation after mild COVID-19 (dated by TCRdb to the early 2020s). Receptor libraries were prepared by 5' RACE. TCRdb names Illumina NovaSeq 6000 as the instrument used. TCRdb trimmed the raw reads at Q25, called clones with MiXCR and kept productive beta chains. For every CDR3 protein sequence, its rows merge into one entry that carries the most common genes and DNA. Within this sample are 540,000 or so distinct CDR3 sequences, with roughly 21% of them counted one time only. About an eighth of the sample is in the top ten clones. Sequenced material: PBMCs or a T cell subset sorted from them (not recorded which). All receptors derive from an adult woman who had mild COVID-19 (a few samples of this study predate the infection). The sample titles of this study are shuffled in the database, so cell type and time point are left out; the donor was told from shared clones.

The CDR3 nucleotides are TGTGCCAGCAGCTTAGCCCGGGTCCAGGATGGGGCCTACGAGCAGTACTTC. This codes for CASSLARVQDGAYEQYF. This chain links TRBV7-6 with TRBJ2-7; D remains unclear. The germline V gene has CDR1 SGHVS and CDR2 FNYEAQ. V shed 0 bases and J shed 2 bases, with 17 bases lying between them. The CDR3 is made up of 17 amino acids.

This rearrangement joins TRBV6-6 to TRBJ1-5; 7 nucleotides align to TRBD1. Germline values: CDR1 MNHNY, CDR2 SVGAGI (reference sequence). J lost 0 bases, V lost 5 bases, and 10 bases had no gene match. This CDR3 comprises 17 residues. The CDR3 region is CASSLGQFPFSNQPQHF. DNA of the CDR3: TGTGCCAGCAGTCTGGGACAGTTCCCGTTTAGCAATCAGCCCCAGCATTTT.

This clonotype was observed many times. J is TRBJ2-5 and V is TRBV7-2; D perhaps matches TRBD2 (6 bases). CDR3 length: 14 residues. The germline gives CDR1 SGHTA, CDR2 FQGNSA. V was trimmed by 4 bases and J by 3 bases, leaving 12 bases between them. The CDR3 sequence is CASSSGGLEETQYF. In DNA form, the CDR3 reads TGTGCCAGCAGCTCCGGGGGTTTGGAAGAGACCCAGTACTTC.

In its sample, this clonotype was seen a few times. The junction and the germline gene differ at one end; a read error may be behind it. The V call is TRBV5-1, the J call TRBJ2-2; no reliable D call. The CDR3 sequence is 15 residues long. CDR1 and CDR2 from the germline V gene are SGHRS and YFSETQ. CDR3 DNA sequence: TGTGCCAGCAGCTTAGAGGCGGCGAACACCGGGGAGCTGTTTTTT. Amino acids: CASSLEAANTGELFF.

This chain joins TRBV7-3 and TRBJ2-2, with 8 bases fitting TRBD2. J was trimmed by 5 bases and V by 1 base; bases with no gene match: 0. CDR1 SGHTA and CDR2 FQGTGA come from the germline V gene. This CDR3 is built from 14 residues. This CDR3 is CASSLIAGTGELFF. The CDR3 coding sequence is TGTGCCAGCAGCTTAATAGCGGGGACCGGGGAGCTGTTTTTT.

CDR3 sequence (DNA): TGTGCCAGCAGCTTGGCCCTTGGGGGGACTGGGGCCAACGTCCTGACTTTC. Amino acids: CASSLALGGTGANVLTF. J is TRBJ2-6 and V is TRBV5-5, with D possibly matching TRBD2 (6 bases). The length of the CDR3 is 17 residues. The V gene lost 0 bases and the J gene lost 2 bases, with 12 bases spanning the gap. The germline V gene encodes CDR1 SGHKS and CDR2 YYEKEE (reference sequence).

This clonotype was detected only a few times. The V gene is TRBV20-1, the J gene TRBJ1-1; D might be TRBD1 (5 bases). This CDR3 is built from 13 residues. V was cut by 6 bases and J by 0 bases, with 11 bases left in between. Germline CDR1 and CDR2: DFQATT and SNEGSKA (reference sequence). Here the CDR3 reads CSATSGMNTEAFF. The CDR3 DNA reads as TGCAGTGCCACCTCAGGGATGAACACTGAAGCTTTCTTT.

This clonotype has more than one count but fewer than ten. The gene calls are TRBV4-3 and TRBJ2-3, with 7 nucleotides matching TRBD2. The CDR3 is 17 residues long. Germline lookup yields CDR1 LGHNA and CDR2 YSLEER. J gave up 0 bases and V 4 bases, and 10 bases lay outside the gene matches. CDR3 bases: TGCGCCAGCAGCCGTTCCCGGGACTACCCTAGCACAGATACGCAGTATTTT. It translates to CASSRSRDYPSTDTQYF.

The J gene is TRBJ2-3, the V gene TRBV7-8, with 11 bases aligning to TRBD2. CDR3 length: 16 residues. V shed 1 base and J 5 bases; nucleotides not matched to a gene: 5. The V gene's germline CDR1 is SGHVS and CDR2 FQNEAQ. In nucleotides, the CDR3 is TGTGCCAGCAGCTTAGTTAGCGGGGGGGCTGGAGATACGCAGTATTTT. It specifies CASSLVSGGAGDTQYF.

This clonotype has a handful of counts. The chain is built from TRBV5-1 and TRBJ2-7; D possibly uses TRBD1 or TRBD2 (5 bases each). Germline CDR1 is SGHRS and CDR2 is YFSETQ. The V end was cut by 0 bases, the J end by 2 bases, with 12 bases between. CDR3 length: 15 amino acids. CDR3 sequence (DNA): TGCGCCAGCAGCTTGGGGACGGGGCCACCCTACGAGCAGTACTTC. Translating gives CASSLGTGPPYEQYF.

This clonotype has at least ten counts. CDR3 DNA: TGTGCCAGCAGTTCGGGACCACTCTACGAGCAGTACTTC. Translation gives CASSSGPLYEQYF. V is TRBV28 and J is TRBJ2-7, with D possibly called TRBD1 or TRBD2 (5 bases each). With 4 bases removed from V and 3 bases from J, the gap between germline ends came to 10 bases. This CDR3 has 13 amino acids. From germline, CDR1 is MDHEN and CDR2 SYDVKM.

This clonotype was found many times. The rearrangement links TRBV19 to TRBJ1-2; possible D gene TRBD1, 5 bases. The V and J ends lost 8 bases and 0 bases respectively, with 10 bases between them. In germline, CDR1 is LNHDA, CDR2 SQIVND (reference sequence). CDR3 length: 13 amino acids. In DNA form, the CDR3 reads TGTGCCAGTTCTCACAGGTCTAACTATGGCTACACCTTC. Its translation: CASSHRSNYGYTF.